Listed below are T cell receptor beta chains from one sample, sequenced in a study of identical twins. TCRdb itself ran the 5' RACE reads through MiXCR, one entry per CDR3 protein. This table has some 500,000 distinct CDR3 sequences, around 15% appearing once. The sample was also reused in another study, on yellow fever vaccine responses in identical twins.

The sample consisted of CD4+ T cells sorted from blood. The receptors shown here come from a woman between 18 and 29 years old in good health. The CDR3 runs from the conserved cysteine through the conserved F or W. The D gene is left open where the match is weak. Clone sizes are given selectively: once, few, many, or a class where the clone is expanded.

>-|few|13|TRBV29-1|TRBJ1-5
TGCAGCGTTTTACAGAATAACAATCAGCCCCAGCATTTT
CSVLQNNNQPQHF
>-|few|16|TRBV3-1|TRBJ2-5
TGTGCCAGCAGTGCTACCGGGAATGTGGGCGGTGAGACCCAGTACTTC
CASSATGNVGGETQYF
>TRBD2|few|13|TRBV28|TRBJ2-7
TGTGCCAGTTTAGCGGGGGCCGCCTACGAGCAGTACTTC
CASLAGAAYEQYF
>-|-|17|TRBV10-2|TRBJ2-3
TGCGCCAGCAGTGATTCTCTCGACCCCTACCGCACAGATACGCAGTATTTT
CASSDSLDPYRTDTQYF
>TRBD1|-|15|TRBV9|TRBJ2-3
TGTGCCAGCAGCGTAGACCAGGGGGCCACAGATACGCAGTATTTT
CASSVDQGATDTQYF
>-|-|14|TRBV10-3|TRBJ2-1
TGTGCCATCAGTGAGTCGAGAGGGAACAATGAGCAGTTCTTC
CAISESRGNNEQFF
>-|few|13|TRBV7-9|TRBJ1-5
TGTGCCAGCAGCTTGACAGAATATCAGCCCCAGCATTTT
CASSLTEYQPQHF
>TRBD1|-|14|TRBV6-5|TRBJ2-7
TGTGCCAGCAGTTACCGGCAGGGGGCTAACGAGCAGTACTTC
CASSYRQGANEQYF
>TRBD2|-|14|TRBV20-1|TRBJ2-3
TGCAGTGCTAAACCTAGCGGTGGCACAGATACGCAGTATTTT
CSAKPSGGTDTQYF
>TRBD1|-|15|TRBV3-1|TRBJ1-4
TGTGCCAGCAGCCAACCGACAGGGGTGTGGGAAAAACTGTTTTTT
CASSQPTGVWEKLFF
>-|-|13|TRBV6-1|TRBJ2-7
TGTGCCACCTTCGGACAGAACTCCTACGAGCAGTACTTC
CATFGQNSYEQYF
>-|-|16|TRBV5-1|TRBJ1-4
-
CASSLYNRAVKKNCFF
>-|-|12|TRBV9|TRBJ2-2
TGTGCCAGCAGCACCTCCCCCGGGGAGCTGTTTTTT
CASSTSPGELFF
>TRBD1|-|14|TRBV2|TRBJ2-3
TGTGCCACTGACCAGGGACAGAGAACAGATACGCAGTATTTT
CATDQGQRTDTQYF
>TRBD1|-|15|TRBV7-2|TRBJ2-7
TGTGCCAGCAACACGGTGAGGGACAGCTACTACGAGCAGTACTTC
CASNTVRDSYYEQYF
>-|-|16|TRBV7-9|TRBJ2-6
TGTGCCAGCAGCTTAGAAGGTTGGTCTGGGGCCAACGTCCTGACTTTC
CASSLEGWSGANVLTF
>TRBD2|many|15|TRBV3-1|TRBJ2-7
TGTGCCAGCAGCCAAGGGGCTAGCGGGAGCTACGAGCAGTACTTC
CASSQGASGSYEQYF
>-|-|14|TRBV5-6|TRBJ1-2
TGTGCCAGCAGCAACGGTGGGGGTCCCAGGGGCTACACCTTC
CASSNGGGPRGYTF
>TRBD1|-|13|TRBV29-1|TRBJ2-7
TGCAGCGTCAGACCGGGACAGGGTAACGAGCAGTACTTC
CSVRPGQGNEQYF
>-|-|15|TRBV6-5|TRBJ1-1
TGTGCCAGCAGTTACATCACTCCCGTGGACACTGAAGCTTTCTTT
CASSYITPVDTEAFF
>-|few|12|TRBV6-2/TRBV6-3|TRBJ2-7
TGTGCCAGCTGGGACTCACCTTACGAGCAGTACTTC
CASWDSPYEQYF
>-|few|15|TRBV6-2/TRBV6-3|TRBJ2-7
TGTGCCAGCAGCTCGCGACCCCAGGGACTCTACGAGCAGTACTTC
CASSSRPQGLYEQYF
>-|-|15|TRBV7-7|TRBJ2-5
TGTGCTAGCAGCCCCGGGAGCGAGAGGGAAGAGACCCAGTACTTC
CASSPGSEREETQYF
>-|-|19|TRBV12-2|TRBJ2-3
TGTGCAAGTCGCTTAGCGCTCTTCTCGCGGGAGGGCTCGACAGATACGCAGTATTTT
CASRLALFSREGSTDTQYF
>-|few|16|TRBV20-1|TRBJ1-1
TGCAGTGCTAGAGATTCAGGGACGTTGAGGTTCACTGAAGCTTTCTTT
CSARDSGTLRFTEAFF
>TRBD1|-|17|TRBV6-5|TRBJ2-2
TGTGCCAGCAGTTACTTGACAGGGGTCAGTGGTGCCGGGGAGCTGTTTTTT
CASSYLTGVSGAGELFF
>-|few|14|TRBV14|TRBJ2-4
TGTGCCAGCAGCCAATCCGAGAACAAAAACATTCAGTACTTC
CASSQSENKNIQYF
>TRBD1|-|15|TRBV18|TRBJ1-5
TGTGCCAGCTCACCGGGACAGGGGGCGGGTCAGCCCCAGCATTTT
CASSPGQGAGQPQHF
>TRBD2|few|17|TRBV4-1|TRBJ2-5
TGCGCCAGCAGCCAAGATTTGCGGCTAGCGGGGAGCCAGACCCAGTACTTC
CASSQDLRLAGSQTQYF
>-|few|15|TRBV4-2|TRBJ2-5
TGTGCCAGCAGCCAAGATTCCCCGGGAGTGGAGACCCAGTACTTC
CASSQDSPGVETQYF
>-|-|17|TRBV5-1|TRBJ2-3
TGCGCCAGCAGCTCCGGGGGAGAGGCTAGCCGCTCAGATACGCAGTATTTT
CASSSGGEASRSDTQYF
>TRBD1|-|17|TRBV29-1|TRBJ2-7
TGCAGCCCCATCCCCCCCCGGACAGGGGGCGTTCCGTACGAGCAGTACTTC
CSPIPPRTGGVPYEQYF
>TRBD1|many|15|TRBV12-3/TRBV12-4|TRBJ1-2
TGTGCCAGCAGAATGGGCGCCGGGACAGCTGATGGCTACACCTTC
CASRMGAGTADGYTF
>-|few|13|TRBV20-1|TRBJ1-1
TGCAGTGCTCGACTGAACCAGAACACTGAAGCTTTCTTT
CSARLNQNTEAFF
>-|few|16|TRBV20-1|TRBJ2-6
TGCAGTGCTAGAATTGGGGGGAGTTCTGGGGCCAACGTCCTGACTTTC
CSARIGGSSGANVLTF
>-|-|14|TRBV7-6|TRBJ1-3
TGTGCCAGCCAGGGACAAACCTCTGGAAACACCATATATTTT
CASQGQTSGNTIYF
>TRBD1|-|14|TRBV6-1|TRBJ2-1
TGTGCCAGCAGTGCGGACAGGTCCTACAATGAGCAGTTCTTC
CASSADRSYNEQFF
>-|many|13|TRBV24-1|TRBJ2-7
TGTGCCACCAGTGATGCTGATGACAGAAAGCAGTACTTC
CATSDADDRKQYF
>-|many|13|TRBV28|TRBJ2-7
TGTGCCAGCACCGCGACAGGCTACTACGAGCAGTACTTC
CASTATGYYEQYF
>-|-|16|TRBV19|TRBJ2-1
TGTGCCAGTAGAGATGGGCAAGGGAGAAGCTACAATGAGCAGTTCTTC
CASRDGQGRSYNEQFF
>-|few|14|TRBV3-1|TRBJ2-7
TGTGCCAGCAGCCAAATGGCGGGATACTACGAGCAGTACTTC
CASSQMAGYYEQYF
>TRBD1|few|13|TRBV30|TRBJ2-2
TGTGCCTGGAAGCCGACAGGGGCCGGGGAGCTGTTTTTT
CAWKPTGAGELFF
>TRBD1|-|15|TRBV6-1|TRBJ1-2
TGTGCCAGCAGATTCCAACAGGGGAGGCACTATGGCTACACCTTC
CASRFQQGRHYGYTF